The 17 T cell receptor beta chains below were found in one sample sequenced in a study of beta chain features in type 1 diabetes. The whole isolated RNA underwent reverse transcription, so sequencing captured expressed TCRB transcripts. The assay was immunoSEQ multiplex PCR, and TCRdb's table has in-frame clones only and misses some. The top ten clones hold about 0.02% of a sample with hundreds of thousands of clones, 15% to 20% of them seen once. The sample consisted of naive CD4+ T cells from blood. The receptors come from a woman younger than 35 in good health.

This clone was seen more than once but under ten times. The gene calls are TRBV4-2 and TRBJ2-3; TRBD2 might be the D (5 bases). CDR3 length: 18 amino acids. Germline CDR1 reads LGHNA; CDR2 reads YNFKEQ. Trimming removed 1 base at V and 4 bases at J, with 21 bases between. The DNA for the CDR3 is TGTGCCAGCAGCCAAGTCGTCATAGCAAGGAGGTTGGCAGATACGCAGTATTTT. It encodes CASSQVVIARRLADTQYF.

A few counts support this clone. The chain employs TRBV9 and TRBJ1-4; D uncertain. The V gene lost 4 bases and the J gene lost 6 bases, with 19 bases spanning the gap. The CDR3 sequence is 16 residues long. The V gene's germline CDR1 is SGDLS and CDR2 YYNGEE. CDR3: CASSSRGMGTDEKLFF. CDR3 nucleotides: TGTGCCAGCAGCTCCCGCGGAATGGGCACGGATGAAAAACTGTTTTTT. The full variable domain, its missing parts supplied by reference TRBV9 and TRBJ1-4, is DSGVTQTPKHLITATGQRVTLRCSPRSGDLSVYWYQQSLDQGLQFLIQYYNGEERAKGNILERFSAQQFPDLHSELNLSSLELGDSALYFCASSSRGMGTDEKLFFGSGTQLSVL.

This rearrangement joins TRBV7-3 to TRBJ2-3, with D unresolved. Germline V gene lookup returns CDR1 SGHTA and CDR2 FQGTGA. The CDR3 covers 13 residues. V was shortened by 1 base and J by 6 bases, with 8 bases between the two germline ends. This CDR3 reads CASSLRRLDTQYF. The DNA of the CDR3 is TGTGCCAGCAGCTTAAGGCGCCTCGATACGCAGTATTTT.

This chain connects TRBV25-1 to TRBJ1-2; D unresolved. The germline CDR1 and CDR2 sequences are MGHDK and SYGVNS. V lost 2 bases, J lost 6 bases, and 13 bases lay in between. CDR3 size: 14 residues. CDR3 bases: TGTGCCAGCAGTGAACGCTTTTCGGGGAATGGCTACACCTTC. The encoded protein is CASSERFSGNGYTF.

In this sample, this clone turned up a few times. The CDR3: CASPGSHTKNTGELFF. The CDR3 nucleotides read TGTGCCAGCCCTGGAAGTCATACGAAGAACACCGGGGAGCTGTTTTTT. The chain recombines TRBV7-9 with TRBJ2-2; D is undetermined. CDR3 length: 16 residues. V was pared by 8 bases and J by 1 base, with 17 bases between. The germline CDR1 and CDR2 sequences are SEHNR and FQNEAQ (reference sequence).

This rearrangement joins TRBV27 to TRBJ2-5; TRBD2 might be the D (6 bases). In germline, CDR1 is MNHEY, CDR2 SMNVEV (reference sequence). This CDR3 region has 15 residues. With 6 bases removed from V and 1 base from J, the gap between germline ends came to 15 bases. The CDR3 protein is CASSTAFGSQETQYF. CDR3 DNA sequence: TGTGCCAGCAGCACAGCCTTCGGGAGCCAAGAGACCCAGTACTTC.

This clone was seen more than once but under ten times. The rearrangement links TRBV15 to TRBJ2-1; D might be TRBD1 (6 bases). Per the germline V gene, CDR1 is LNHNV and CDR2 is YYDKDF (reference sequence). CDR3 size: 16 residues. V was cut by 3 bases and J by 4 bases, with 16 bases left in between. CDR3 DNA: TGTGCCACCAGCAGGACACCAGGGGTAGTTTACAATGAGCAGTTCTTC. This translates into CATSRTPGVVYNEQFF.

CDR3 nucleotide sequence: TGTGCCAGCAGCTTAGTGGAGAACACTGAAGCTTTCTTT. Protein product: CASSLVENTEAFF. The gene calls are TRBV11-3 and TRBJ1-1; unclear D gene. This CDR3 is built from 13 residues. The germline V and J ends were trimmed by 1 base and 1 base, with 4 bases remaining between them. Germline-derived CDR1 and CDR2 are SGHNT and YENEEA.

This clone was seen more than once but under ten times. This chain joins TRBV7-9 and TRBJ2-4, with D hard to call. Looked up from germline, CDR1 is SEHNR and CDR2 is FQNEAQ (reference sequence). CDR3 length equals 15 residues. V lost 4 bases to trimming and J lost 0 bases, with 10 bases between them. The CDR3 DNA follows: TGTGCCAGCAGCTCCTTACAAGTAGCCAAAAACATTCAGTACTTC. Protein sequence: CASSSLQVAKNIQYF.

In its sample, this clone was seen a few times. The V and J genes are TRBV6-5 and TRBJ1-1; D remains ambiguous. Germline CDR1 is MNHEY and CDR2 is SVGAGI. The CDR3 has 11 amino acids. Deletions cut 6 bases from V and 3 bases from J, with 5 bases between. The CDR3 nucleotides are TGTGCCAGCAGCCATTACACTGAAGCTTTCTTT. This translates into CASSHYTEAFF.

The V call is TRBV2, the J call TRBJ2-2; 7 bases map to TRBD1. Per germline, CDR1 SNHLY and CDR2 FYNNEI. The trim removed 5 bases at V and 6 bases at J, leaving 0 bases unmatched. The length of the CDR3 is 12 residues. Here the CDR3 reads CASSQGAGELFF. CDR3 in DNA: TGTGCCAGCAGTCAGGGGGCCGGGGAGCTGTTTTTT.

The J gene is TRBJ1-2, the V gene TRBV7-2; 9 nucleotides match TRBD1. The CDR3 spans 14 residues. V was pared by 4 bases and J by 7 bases, with 7 bases of the junction left unmatched. From germline, CDR1 is SGHTA and CDR2 FQGNSA. CDR3 in amino acids: CASSSQGTGSGYTF. The CDR3 nucleotides read TGTGCCAGCAGCTCTCAGGGGACAGGGTCTGGCTACACCTTC.

This clone has just a few counts. The genes are TRBV7-9 and TRBJ2-1, with D maybe TRBD1 (5 bases). The V end lost 5 bases, the J end lost 3 bases, and 11 bases lay between the germline ends. The CDR3 extends over 14 amino acids. In germline, CDR1 is SEHNR, CDR2 FQNEAQ (reference sequence). CDR3 bases: TGTGCCAGCAGCCCTGGGGCAGGCTACAATGAGCAGTTCTTC. Protein: CASSPGAGYNEQFF.

This chain connects TRBV4-3 to TRBJ1-1; the match to TRBD1 covers 7 bases. The ends lost 0 bases at V and 0 bases at J; junction bases unmatched: 7. The CDR3 is 17 amino acids. Germline-derived CDR1 and CDR2 are LGHNA and YSLEER. The CDR3 loop reads CASSQEWGTELNTEAFF. Written as DNA, the CDR3 is TGCGCCAGCAGCCAAGAATGGGGGACAGAGTTGAACACTGAAGCTTTCTTT.

V gene TRBV2 combines with J gene TRBJ1-5; perhaps TRBD1 as D (5 bases). CDR3 length equals 15 residues. The V gene lost 3 bases and the J gene lost 0 bases, with 9 bases spanning the gap. The germline CDR1 and CDR2 sequences are SNHLY and FYNNEI. The CDR3 loop is CASSDRAISNQPQHF. The CDR3 DNA reads TGTGCCAGCAGTGACAGGGCTATTAGCAATCAGCCCCAGCATTTT.

The chain links TRBV5-6 to TRBJ1-1, with D maybe TRBD1 (5 bases). This CDR3 is built from 13 residues. CDR1 SGHDT and CDR2 YYEEEE come from the germline V gene. Trimming left V 4 bases short and J 5 bases short, with 12 bases between. This CDR3 is CASSLFGGTEAFF. CDR3 DNA: TGTGCCAGCAGCCTGTTTGGGGGTACTGAAGCTTTCTTT.

This clone was seen only a few times. The rearrangement uses TRBV19 and TRBJ2-7; the match to TRBD1 covers 8 bases. J lost 2 bases, V lost 10 bases, and 13 bases had no gene match. There are 15 residues in the CDR3. Germline V lookup: CDR1 LNHDA, CDR2 SQIVND (reference sequence). CDR3 nucleotide sequence: TGTGCCACCCGGAAACACCAGGGACAGGCCTACGAGCAGTACTTC. Translating gives CATRKHQGQAYEQYF.